This passage covers 26 T cell receptor beta chains from one sample sequenced in a study of shared clonotypes between healthy human individuals. Only in-frame clones appear in the TCRdb table, and some are missing; sequencing was by immunoSEQ multiplex PCR. The sample contains roughly 2 million clones, over 85% of which appear only once. The sample consisted of naive CD4+ T cells sorted from blood. As to subset: CD45RA+ positively selected. The source is a man aged 18-30 years in good health.

V gene TRBV5-4 combines with J gene TRBJ2-5, with TRBD2 matching 7 bases. Trimming removed 1 base from V and 3 bases from J; junction bases left unmatched: 6. Germline CDR1 SGHNT, CDR2 YYREEE (reference sequence). The CDR3 runs 15 residues. The CDR3 sequence is CASSLQGLTEETQYF. The CDR3 region has the DNA TGTGCCAGCAGCTTGCAGGGACTAACGGAAGAGACCCAGTACTTC.

This clone was picked up one time. The same CDR3 is also encoded by other DNA sequences in this sample. V is TRBV18 and J is TRBJ2-1; D is uncertain. Germline values: CDR1 KGHSH, CDR2 LQKENI. Trimming removed 6 bases at V and 4 bases at J, with 10 bases between. The CDR3 extends over 13 amino acids. The chain's CDR3 is CASSPPGYNEQFF. Written as DNA, the CDR3 is TGTGCCAGCTCCCCCCCCGGGTACAATGAGCAGTTCTTC.

The chain has TRBV6-6 and TRBJ2-1; 8 bases line up with TRBD2. The J segment lost 1 base and the V segment lost 10 bases, leaving 6 bases of the junction unmatched. The CDR3 is 14 residues long. Per the germline V gene, CDR1 is MNHNY and CDR2 is SVGAGI (reference sequence). The CDR3 nucleotides are TGTGCCACCTCAGCGGGAGTTTCCTACAATGAGCAGTTCTTC. Translated, it gives CATSAGVSYNEQFF.

The CDR3 nucleotides read TGTGCCAGCAGCTTAGGCCTATTCCTCCATTCAGGAGCCTACGAGCAGTACTTC. It encodes CASSLGLFLHSGAYEQYF. J is TRBJ2-7 and V is TRBV13; D ambiguous. This CDR3 has 18 amino acids. Germline CDR1 reads PRHDT; CDR2 reads FYEKMQ (reference sequence). The V end was cut by 0 bases, the J end by 2 bases, with 20 bases between.

The chain combines TRBV2 with TRBJ1-6; unclear D gene. Trimming removed 7 bases from V and 9 bases from J, with 22 bases in between. Germline V CDR1 and CDR2: SNHLY, FYNNEI. The length of the CDR3 is 16 residues. The chain's CDR3 is CASTPGHLGSGSPLHF. The DNA for the CDR3 is TGTGCCAGCACCCCGGGTCATTTGGGCTCTGGTTCACCCCTCCACTTT.

The chain uses TRBV4-1 and TRBJ1-5; the match to TRBD1 covers 7 bases. Germline V gene lookup returns CDR1 MGHRA and CDR2 YSYEKL. CDR3 length: 15 amino acids. V shed 4 bases and J 5 bases; nucleotides not matched to a gene: 8. CDR3 protein: CASSPQGGPHQPQHF. CDR3 DNA: TGCGCCAGCAGCCCTCAGGGGGGGCCGCATCAGCCCCAGCATTTT.

Of note for this clone: This sequence may be a read error, since a much larger clone differs from it by one base. This chain joins TRBV2 and TRBJ1-1; D unclear. CDR1 SNHLY and CDR2 FYNNEI come from the germline V gene. This CDR3 has 11 residues. Trimming removed 5 bases from V and 8 bases from J, with 9 bases in between. The CDR3 DNA follows: TGTGCCAGCAGTTTCGGAGGGGAAGCTTTCTTT. This sequence encodes CASSFGGEAFF.

V is TRBV15 and J is TRBJ1-2; possible D gene TRBD1, 5 bases. The germline V and J ends were trimmed by 5 bases and 3 bases, with 10 bases remaining between them. This CDR3 is built from 13 residues. Looked up from germline, CDR1 is LNHNV and CDR2 is YYDKDF (reference sequence). The DNA for the CDR3 is TGTGCCACCAGCCCCGGCAGGGACTATGGCTACACCTTC. It is translated as CATSPGRDYGYTF.

For this clone: The sample holds other DNA sequences that translate to the same CDR3. V is TRBV2 and J is TRBJ1-5; D is ambiguous. Trimming shortened V by 4 bases and J by 0 bases, and 7 bases separated the two germline ends. Germline CDR1 SNHLY, CDR2 FYNNEI. CDR3 length: 14 amino acids. Written as DNA, the CDR3 is TGTGCCAGCAGTGGACTAAATAGCAATCAGCCCCAGCATTTT. This codes for CASSGLNSNQPQHF.

This chain links TRBV6-5 with TRBJ1-2; no definite D call. In germline, CDR1 is MNHEY, CDR2 SVGAGI. The CDR3 sequence is 12 residues long. Trimming removed 6 bases at V and 1 base at J, with 6 bases between. The CDR3 region has the DNA TGTGCCAGCAGGCCAAGTAACTATGGCTACACCTTC. It specifies CASRPSNYGYTF.

The chain carries TRBV29-1 and TRBJ2-7; 8 bases match TRBD1. V shed 6 bases, J shed 2 bases, and the junction held 9 bases outside the gene matches. The CDR3 length is 14 residues. Germline-derived CDR1 and CDR2 are SQVTM and ANQGSEA. The CDR3 DNA reads as TGCAGCGTCCTCCGGGACAGGTACCCCTACGAGCAGTACTTC. It is translated as CSVLRDRYPYEQYF.

The chain combines TRBV6-5 with TRBJ1-2; no clear D gene. The CDR3 contains 13 residues. CDR1 and CDR2 (germline): MNHEY, SVGAGI. V was trimmed by 8 bases and J by 3 bases, leaving 13 bases between them. As DNA, the CDR3 is TGTGCCAGCTGGCAGAGGGTCTACTATGGCTACACCTTC. Its translation is CASWQRVYYGYTF.

Written as DNA, the CDR3 is TGTGCCAGCAGTGAAATGGACAGGGCAGATACGCAGTATTTT. Translated, it gives CASSEMDRADTQYF. V is TRBV6-1 and J is TRBJ2-3, with 8 nucleotides matching TRBD1. Germline trimming cut 2 bases from V and 4 bases from J; bases unmatched to any gene: 2. Germline lookup yields CDR1 MNHNS and CDR2 SASEGT. CDR3 length: 14 amino acids.

The rearrangement uses TRBV5-1 and TRBJ1-2, with D uncertain. The CDR3 is made up of 15 amino acids. V was trimmed by 2 bases and J by 1 base, leaving 12 bases between them. Germline V gene sequence: CDR1 SGHRS, CDR2 YFSETQ. The CDR3 bases are TGCGCCAGCAGCTTCACGGGGAGCTTTAACTATGGCTACACCTTC. Translation gives CASSFTGSFNYGYTF.

This rearrangement joins TRBV7-2 to TRBJ1-1; D might be TRBD1 (6 bases). Trimming cost V 5 bases and J 10 bases, with 20 bases left between them. The CDR3 has 14 amino acids. Germline V CDR1 and CDR2: SGHTA, FQGNSA. The CDR3 sequence is CASSPQLNRVRAFF. CDR3 nucleotides: TGTGCCAGCAGCCCCCAGCTAAACAGGGTGCGAGCTTTCTTT.

The J gene is TRBJ2-2, the V gene TRBV10-1; TRBD1 aligns across 10 bases. Trimming cost V 9 bases and J 3 bases; bases outside gene matches: 4. The CDR3 length is 14 residues. Germline V CDR1 and CDR2: WNHNN, SYGVQD (reference sequence). CDR3 DNA sequence: TGCGCCAGTAGCGGGACAGGGGACACCGGGGAGCTGTTTTTT. It encodes CASSGTGDTGELFF.

The rearrangement links TRBV2 to TRBJ2-5; D remains unclear. Trimming stripped 1 base from V and 1 base from J, with 10 bases between. The CDR3 is made up of 15 amino acids. In germline, CDR1 is SNHLY, CDR2 FYNNEI. This CDR3 reads CASSEVAALQETQYF. The CDR3 nucleotides read TGTGCCAGCAGTGAAGTTGCAGCGCTCCAAGAGACCCAGTACTTC.

This rearrangement joins TRBV30 to TRBJ2-1; D unresolved. CDR1 is GTSNPN, CDR2 SVGIG, per germline (reference sequence). Trimming removed 4 bases from V and 0 bases from J, with 10 bases in between. The CDR3 sequence is 14 residues long. CDR3 region: CAWMGEASYNEQFF. The CDR3 DNA reads as TGTGCCTGGATGGGTGAAGCCTCCTACAATGAGCAGTTCTTC.

The CDR3 bases are TGTGCCAGCAGTGTTGCGAGCGGGGGAGTCACCGGGGAGCTGTTTTTT. The encoded protein is CASSVASGGVTGELFF. This chain connects TRBV2 to TRBJ2-2, with TRBD2 matching over 8 bases. Per germline, CDR1 SNHLY and CDR2 FYNNEI. The CDR3 has 16 amino acids. The ends lost 4 bases at V and 4 bases at J; junction bases unmatched: 8.

The rearrangement links TRBV6-5 to TRBJ1-1; D possibly corresponds to TRBD1 (5 bases). This CDR3 is 14 amino acids long. Trimming took off 10 bases at V and 5 bases at J, with 20 bases between the two ends. Germline V gene sequence: CDR1 MNHEY, CDR2 SVGAGI. CDR3 residues: CATPRPGRGTEAFF. The CDR3 DNA sequence: TGTGCCACCCCACGGCCAGGGAGGGGAACTGAAGCTTTCTTT.

The chain carries TRBV7-9 and TRBJ2-1; D is perhaps TRBD2 (6 bases). The CDR3 runs 15 residues. Trimming left V 1 base short and J 3 bases short, with 10 bases between. CDR1 and CDR2 from the germline V gene are SEHNR and FQNEAQ (reference sequence). As DNA, the CDR3 is TGTGCCAGCAGCTTAGAGGCTAGCGTCTACAATGAGCAGTTCTTC. It yields the protein CASSLEASVYNEQFF.

The chain recombines TRBV6-1 with TRBJ2-7; 8 nucleotides align to TRBD2. The germline V gene encodes CDR1 MNHNS and CDR2 SASEGT. This CDR3 is built from 14 residues. Losses at the gene ends were 11 bases for V and 4 bases for J; bases not matched to a gene: 13. The CDR3 DNA reads TGTGCCGGTAGGTCCGGGACTAGAGGATACGAGCAGTACTTC. It encodes CAGRSGTRGYEQYF.

The chain is built from TRBV7-8 and TRBJ2-1, with 13 bases matching TRBD2. Germline V gene data show CDR1 as SGHVS and CDR2 as FQNEAQ. The J segment lost 0 bases and the V segment lost 5 bases, leaving 4 bases of the junction unmatched. The CDR3 covers 17 residues. The DNA for the CDR3 is TGTGCCAGCAGCCCCCGGACTAGCGGGAGCTCCTACAATGAGCAGTTCTTC. The encoded protein is CASSPRTSGSSYNEQFF.

J is TRBJ2-7 and V is TRBV7-9; D may be TRBD2 (5 bases). The V end was cut by 5 bases, the J end by 4 bases, with 12 bases between. Germline V lookup: CDR1 SEHNR, CDR2 FQNEAQ (reference sequence). The CDR3 loop spans 13 amino acids. CDR3 in amino acids: CASSRGGGYEQYF. The CDR3 DNA sequence: TGTGCCAGCAGCCGAGGTGGAGGTTACGAGCAGTACTTC. Full variable domain (rest looked up from reference TRBV7-9 and TRBJ2-7): DTGVSQNPRHKITKRGQNVTFRCDPISEHNRLYWYRQTLGQGPEFLTYFQNEAQLEKSRLLSDRFSAERPKGSFSTLEIQRTEQGDSAMYLCASSRGGGYEQYFGPGTRLTVT.

This chain links TRBV7-9 with TRBJ1-6, with unresolved D. The CDR3 has 15 residues. Trimming cost V 1 base and J 0 bases, with 4 bases left between them. Germline values: CDR1 SEHNR, CDR2 FQNEAQ (reference sequence). In DNA form, the CDR3 reads TGTGCCAGCAGCTTAGGACCCTCCTATAATTCACCCCTCCACTTT. Its protein is CASSLGPSYNSPLHF.

The V and J genes are TRBV25-1 and TRBJ2-7, with TRBD1 matching 9 bases. The CDR3 has 15 amino acids. The junction had 8 bases not matched to a gene; V was cut back by 4 bases and J by 4 bases. CDR1 is MGHDK, CDR2 SYGVNS, per germline. The CDR3 nucleotides are TGTGCCAGCAGTGCAATCTCGACAGGGGGTTACGAGCAGTACTTC. It codes for CASSAISTGGYEQYF.